This T cell receptor (beta chain) comes out of a study of blood T cell repertoires in COVID-19. Study at large: The analysed material was cDNA or gDNA that came from T cells, B-cell-depleted T cells, or PBMCs.

In the source study's methods: The assay estimated nucleated cells by amplifying reference gene primers. Measured with immunoSEQ multiplex PCR; TCRdb has only the in-frame clones, and not every one. V, J and clone size derive from that table, while D and trimming were established from the DNA sequence. The sample lists about 240,000 clones; about four fifths were seen once. This CDR3 region has 16 residues. CDR1 is LGHNA and CDR2 is YNFKEQ in the germline V gene. J was trimmed by 0 bases and V by 4 bases; bases with no gene match: 4. The sample taken for sequencing was peripheral blood. The TCR originated in a woman of 80 years or more with acute or convalescent COVID-19. This chain joins TRBV4-2 and TRBJ1-4; TRBD1 agrees at 8 bases. CDR3 in amino acids: CASSRTGMTTNEKLFF. CDR3 sequence (DNA): TGTGCCAGCAGCCGGACAGGGATGACAACTAATGAAAAACTGTTTTTT.